Below, 21 T cell receptor beta chains from the same sample are listed, as sequenced in a study of PD-L1 blockade in urothelial cancer. The data were produced by immunoSEQ multiplex PCR, yet TCRdb's version contains in-frame clones alone and is incomplete. The sample lists around 50,000 clones, more than 75% occurring once. This sample's time point: peripheral blood 6 weeks after treatment start. Sample: PBMCs, taken around atezolizumab (anti-PD-L1) treatment. These receptors originate from a man between 60 and 75 years old with urothelial cancer.

The J gene is TRBJ2-7, the V gene TRBV28; D perhaps matches TRBD2 (6 bases). V lost 10 bases to trimming and J lost 7 bases, with 23 bases between them. Germline-derived CDR1 and CDR2 are MDHEN and SYDVKM. CDR3 length: 14 amino acids. The chain's CDR3 is CATWGSGGVVEQYF. Here the CDR3 DNA reads TGTGCCACCTGGGGGTCCGGGGGAGTTGTGGAGCAGTACTTC.

The rearrangement joins TRBV19 to TRBJ1-6; TRBD1 matches at 11 bases. Germline V gene sequence: CDR1 LNHDA, CDR2 SQIVND (reference sequence). V was clipped by 9 bases and J by 6 bases; unmatched bases: 7. The CDR3 has 15 residues. The CDR3 loop reads CARDRGLSVNSPLHF. The DNA of the CDR3 is TGTGCCAGGGACAGGGGGCTTTCTGTTAATTCACCCCTCCACTTT.

The CDR3 DNA is TGTGCCAGCAGCGCGCTCCAGGGGTACTATGGCTACACCTTC. It translates to CASSALQGYYGYTF. V gene TRBV21-1 combines with J gene TRBJ1-2; the table's D call, TRBD1, has no DNA check behind it. TRBV21-1 is reported as a pseudogene. CDR3 size: 14 residues.

The J gene is TRBJ2-2, the V gene TRBV7-9; D gene uncertain. Germline V lookup: CDR1 SEHNR, CDR2 FQNEAQ (reference sequence). This CDR3 has 13 amino acids. Trimming cost V 5 bases and J 5 bases, with 9 bases left between them. The CDR3 here is CASSPGLTGELFF. The CDR3 coding sequence is TGTGCCAGCAGCCCCGGTTTGACCGGGGAGCTGTTTTTT.

This clone occurred once. V usage is TRBV6-6 and J usage is TRBJ2-4; 7 nucleotides agree with TRBD1. V shed 2 bases, J shed 3 bases, and the junction held 1 base outside the gene matches. CDR1 and CDR2 from the germline V gene are MNHNY and SVGAGI (reference sequence). This CDR3 spans 14 amino acids. The CDR3, as DNA: TGTGCCAGCAGTTACCGGGACAGCAAAAACATTCAGTACTTC. It codes for CASSYRDSKNIQYF.

The chain is built from TRBV4-1 and TRBJ2-7; TRBD2 matches at 12 bases. Per germline, CDR1 MGHRA and CDR2 YSYEKL. The length of the CDR3 is 19 residues. With V trimmed by 0 bases and J by 2 bases, 11 bases remained unmatched. The chain's CDR3 is CASSQDAETSGSWAYEQYF. CDR3 in DNA: TGCGCCAGCAGCCAAGATGCGGAGACTAGCGGGAGTTGGGCCTACGAGCAGTACTTC.

The chain uses TRBV5-1 and TRBJ2-7, with a possible D match to TRBD1 (8 bases). The V end lost 1 base, the J end lost 3 bases, and 14 bases lay between the germline ends. Germline loops: CDR1 SGHRS, CDR2 YFSETQ. CDR3 length: 15 amino acids. CDR3 nucleotide sequence: TGCGCCAGCAGCTTGAGCGGGACAGGCATCTACGAGCAGTACTTC. Encoded protein: CASSLSGTGIYEQYF.

This rearrangement joins TRBV18 to TRBJ2-7; 8 nucleotides match TRBD1. The CDR3 has 13 residues. With 5 bases clipped from V and 4 bases from J, the junction kept 4 bases outside the gene matches. The germline CDR1 and CDR2 sequences are KGHSH and LQKENI. DNA for the CDR3: TGTGCCAGCTCATCCCGGGACAGGTACGAGCAGTACTTC. This encodes CASSSRDRYEQYF. Combining the CDR3 with reference TRBV18 and TRBJ2-7 gives the whole variable domain NAGVMQNPRHLVRRRGQEARLRCSPMKGHSHVYWYRQLPEEGLKFMVYLQKENIIDESGMPKERFSAEFPKEGPSILRIQQVVRGDSAAYFCASSSRDRYEQYFGPGTRLTVT.

The V gene is TRBV6-5, the J gene TRBJ2-7; weak D call: TRBD2 (7 bases). This CDR3 region has 16 residues. The germline V gene has CDR1 MNHEY and CDR2 SVGAGI. Trimming cost V 3 bases and J 4 bases, with 19 bases left between them. The CDR3 protein is CASSYAAGAGLYEQYF. CDR3 DNA: TGTGCCAGCAGTTATGCCGCGGGGGCGGGATTGTACGAGCAGTACTTC.

In this sample, this clone turned up a few times. The gene calls are TRBV9 and TRBJ1-2, with D perhaps TRBD1 (6 bases). The CDR3 runs to 15 residues. The V gene lost 0 bases and the J gene lost 2 bases, with 11 bases spanning the gap. Germline V gene lookup returns CDR1 SGDLS and CDR2 YYNGEE. Here the CDR3 DNA reads TGTGCCAGCAGCGTAGGTTTGGGACAAAACTATGGCTACACCTTC. Translation: CASSVGLGQNYGYTF.

The rearrangement uses TRBV6-1 and TRBJ1-1, with 7 bases identical to TRBD1. CDR3 length: 13 amino acids. The germline CDR1 and CDR2 sequences are MNHNS and SASEGT. The J segment lost 3 bases and the V segment lost 10 bases, leaving 8 bases of the junction unmatched. Here the CDR3 reads CATRDSLYTEAFF. DNA for the CDR3: TGTGCCACCCGGGACAGTCTGTACACTGAAGCTTTCTTT.

V usage is TRBV5-1 and J usage is TRBJ2-2; TRBD2 agrees at 10 bases. V shed 0 bases and J 4 bases; nucleotides not matched to a gene: 3. Germline CDR1 is SGHRS and CDR2 is YFSETQ. CDR3 length equals 16 residues. DNA for the CDR3: TGCGCCAGCAGCTTGGCCGGGACTAGCGTCACCGGGGAGCTGTTTTTT. Translated, it gives CASSLAGTSVTGELFF.

The chain has TRBV30 and TRBJ2-7; 7 bases map to TRBD1. Trimming removed 4 bases from V and 5 bases from J; junction bases left unmatched: 5. Germline assignment: CDR1 GTSNPN and CDR2 SVGIG (reference sequence). This CDR3 comprises 12 residues. CDR3 residues: CAWNRGVDEQYF. CDR3 bases: TGTGCCTGGAACAGGGGCGTCGACGAGCAGTACTTC.

This CDR3 is CALGGYNTEAFF. CDR3 nucleotides: TGTGCCCTCGGGGGATATAACACTGAAGCTTTCTTT. V is TRBV30 and J is TRBJ1-1; the D gene is possibly TRBD1 (5 bases). This CDR3 region has 12 residues. The germline V gene has CDR1 GTSNPN and CDR2 SVGIG (reference sequence). The V gene lost 8 bases and the J gene lost 2 bases, with 12 bases spanning the gap.

The V and J genes are TRBV15 and TRBJ2-3; TRBD1 agrees at 10 bases. With V trimmed by 3 bases and J by 8 bases, 11 bases remained unmatched. CDR1 is LNHNV, CDR2 YYDKDF, per germline (reference sequence). The CDR3 runs to 16 residues. CDR3 DNA: TGTGCCACCAGCAGTAGGCGAGACAGGGGGCGAGGTACGCAGTATTTT. It is translated as CATSSRRDRGRGTQYF.

V and J are TRBV27 and TRBJ2-1, with 7 bases identical to TRBD1. CDR3 length: 15 amino acids. Per germline, CDR1 MNHEY and CDR2 SMNVEV (reference sequence). V gave up 6 bases and J gave up 0 bases; unmatched junction bases: 5. The CDR3 region is CASSPRDSSYNEQFF. For the CDR3, the DNA is TGTGCCAGCAGCCCCCGGGACAGCTCCTACAATGAGCAGTTCTTC.

This clone was seen more than once but under ten times. The V gene is TRBV4-1, the J gene TRBJ2-5; the match to TRBD2 covers 10 bases. The CDR3 is made up of 16 amino acids. The trim removed 2 bases at V and 4 bases at J, leaving 7 bases unmatched. Germline loops: CDR1 MGHRA, CDR2 YSYEKL. This CDR3 reads CASSQLSGGAVETQYF. The CDR3 DNA reads TGCGCCAGCAGCCAATTAAGCGGGGGGGCCGTAGAGACCCAGTACTTC.

The CDR3 bases are TGTGCCAGCAGCAAATGTCCTACGACAGGACGGTGTCAGCCCCAGCATTTT. As protein: CASSKCPTTGRCQPQHF. The V gene is TRBV21-1, the J gene TRBJ1-5; the DNA was not used to check the table's D call, TRBD1. TRBV21-1 is marked as a pseudogene. The CDR3 is 17 amino acids.

V is TRBV12-5 and J is TRBJ1-2, with D uncertain. The V gene's germline CDR1 is LGHNT and CDR2 FRNRAP. Between the trimmed V and J ends, which lost 2 bases and 2 bases, there was a span of 6 bases. This CDR3 region has 13 residues. The CDR3 region has the DNA TGTGCTAGTGGTTTGAGAGGCAACTATGGCTACACCTTC. Translating it yields CASGLRGNYGYTF. The complete variable domain, with remaining parts taken from reference TRBV12-5 and TRBJ1-2, reads DARVTQTPRHKVTEMGQEVTMRCQPILGHNTVFWYRQTMMQGLELLAYFRNRAPLDDSGMPKDRFSAEMPDATLATLKIQPSEPRDSAVYFCASGLRGNYGYTFGSGTRLTVV.

J is TRBJ2-2 and V is TRBV9, with a weak D call TRBD2 (5 bases). Germline V lookup: CDR1 SGDLS, CDR2 YYNGEE. Between the trimmed V and J ends, which lost 1 base and 3 bases, there was a span of 7 bases. The CDR3 covers 14 residues. CDR3 in amino acids: CASSVTGDTGELFF. CDR3 DNA: TGTGCCAGCAGCGTAACCGGGGACACCGGGGAGCTGTTTTTT.

The chain combines TRBV27 with TRBJ2-7; 11 nucleotides match TRBD2. This CDR3 has 16 residues. Per the germline V gene, CDR1 is MNHEY and CDR2 is SMNVEV (reference sequence). J lost 3 bases, V lost 6 bases, and 10 bases had no gene match. The CDR3 reads CASRKLAGAGIYEQYF. CDR3 DNA sequence: TGTGCCAGCAGAAAACTAGCGGGAGCGGGTATCTACGAGCAGTACTTC.